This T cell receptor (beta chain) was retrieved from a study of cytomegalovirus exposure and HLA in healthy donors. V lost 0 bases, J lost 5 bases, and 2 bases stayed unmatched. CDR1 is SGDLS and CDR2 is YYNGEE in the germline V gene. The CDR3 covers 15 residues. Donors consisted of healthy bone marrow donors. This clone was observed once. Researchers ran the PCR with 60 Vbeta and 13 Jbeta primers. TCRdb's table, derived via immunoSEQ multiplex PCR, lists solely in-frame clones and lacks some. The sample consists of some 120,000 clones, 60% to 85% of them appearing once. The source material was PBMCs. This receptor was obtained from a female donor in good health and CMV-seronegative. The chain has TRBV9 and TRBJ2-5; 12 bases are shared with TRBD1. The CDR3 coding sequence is TGTGCCAGCAGCGTAGGGGACAGGGGGCTGGAGACCCAGTACTTC. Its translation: CASSVGDRGLETQYF.